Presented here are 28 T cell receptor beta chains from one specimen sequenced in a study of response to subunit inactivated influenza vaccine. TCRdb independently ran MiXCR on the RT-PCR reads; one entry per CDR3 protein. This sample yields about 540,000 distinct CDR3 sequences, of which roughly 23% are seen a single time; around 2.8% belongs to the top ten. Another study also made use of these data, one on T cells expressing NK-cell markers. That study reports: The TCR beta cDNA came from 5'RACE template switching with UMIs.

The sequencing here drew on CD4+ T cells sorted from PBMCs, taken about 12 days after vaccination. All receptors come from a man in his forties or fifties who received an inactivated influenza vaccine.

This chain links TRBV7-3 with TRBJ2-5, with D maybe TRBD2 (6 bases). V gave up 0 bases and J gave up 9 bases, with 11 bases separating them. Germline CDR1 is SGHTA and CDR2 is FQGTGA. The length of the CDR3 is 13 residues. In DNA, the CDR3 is TGTGCCAGCAGCTTAACCCAAGGGGAGGCCCAGTACTTC. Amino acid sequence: CASSLTQGEAQYF.

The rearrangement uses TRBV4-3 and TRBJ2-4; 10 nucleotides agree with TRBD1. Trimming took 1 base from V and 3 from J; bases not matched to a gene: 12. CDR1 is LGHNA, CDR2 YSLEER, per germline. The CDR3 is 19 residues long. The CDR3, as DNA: TGCGCCAGCAGCCAAGCTTTCGGGACAGGGGATTTGGTCAAAAACATTCAGTACTTC. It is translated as CASSQAFGTGDLVKNIQYF.

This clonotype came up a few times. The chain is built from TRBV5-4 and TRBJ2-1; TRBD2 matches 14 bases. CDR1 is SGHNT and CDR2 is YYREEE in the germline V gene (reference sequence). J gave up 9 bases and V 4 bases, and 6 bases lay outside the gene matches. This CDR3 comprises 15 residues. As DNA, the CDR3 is TGTGCCAGCAGCGAGACTAGCGGGAGGGCTCGTGAGCAGTTCTTC. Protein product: CASSETSGRAREQFF.

In DNA form, the CDR3 reads TGTGCCAGCAGTCCTCACCCCGGGACAGGGCCCTACGAGCAGTACTTC. Translated: CASSPHPGTGPYEQYF. The V and J genes are TRBV12-3 or TRBV12-4 and TRBJ2-7; TRBD1 agrees at 9 bases. V shed 5 bases, J shed 2 bases, and the junction held 10 bases outside the gene matches. This CDR3 region has 16 residues.

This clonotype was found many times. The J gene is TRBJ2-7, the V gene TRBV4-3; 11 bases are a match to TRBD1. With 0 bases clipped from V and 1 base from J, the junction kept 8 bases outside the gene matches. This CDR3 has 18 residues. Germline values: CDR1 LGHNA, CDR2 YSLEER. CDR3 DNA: TGCGCCAGCAGCCAAGACCTCCCGGGGACAGGGGGGTCCTACGAGCAGTACTTC. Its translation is CASSQDLPGTGGSYEQYF.

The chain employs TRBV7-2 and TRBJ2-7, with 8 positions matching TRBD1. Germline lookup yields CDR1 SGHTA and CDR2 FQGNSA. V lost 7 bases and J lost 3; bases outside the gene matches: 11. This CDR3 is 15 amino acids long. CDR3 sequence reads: CASTRTGNAVYEQYF. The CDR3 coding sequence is TGTGCCAGCACCAGGACAGGGAATGCGGTCTACGAGCAGTACTTC.

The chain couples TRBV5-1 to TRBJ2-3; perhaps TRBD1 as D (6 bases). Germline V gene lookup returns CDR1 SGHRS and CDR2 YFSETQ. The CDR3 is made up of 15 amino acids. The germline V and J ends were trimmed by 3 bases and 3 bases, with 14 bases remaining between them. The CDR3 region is CASSSDVQGTDTQYF. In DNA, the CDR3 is TGCGCCAGCAGCTCGGACGTACAGGGTACAGATACGCAGTATTTT.

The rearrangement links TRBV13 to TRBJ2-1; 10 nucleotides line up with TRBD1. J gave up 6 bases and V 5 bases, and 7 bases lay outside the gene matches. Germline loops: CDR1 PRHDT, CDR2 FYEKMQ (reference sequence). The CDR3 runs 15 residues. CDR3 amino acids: CASSRGTGALNEQFF. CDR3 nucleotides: TGTGCCAGCAGCCGCGGGACAGGGGCCCTCAATGAGCAGTTCTTC. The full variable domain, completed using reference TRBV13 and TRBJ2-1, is AAGVIQSPRHLIKEKRETATLKCYPIPRHDTVYWYQQGPGQDPQFLISFYEKMQSDKGSIPDRFSAQQFSDYHSELNMSSLELGDSALYFCASSRGTGALNEQFFGPGTRLTVL.

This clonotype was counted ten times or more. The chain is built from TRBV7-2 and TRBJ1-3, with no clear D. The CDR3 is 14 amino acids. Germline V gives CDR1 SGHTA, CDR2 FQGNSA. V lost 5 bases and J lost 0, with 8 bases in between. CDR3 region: CASSRLTSGNTIYF. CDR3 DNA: TGTGCCAGCAGCCGACTCACCTCTGGAAACACCATATATTTT.

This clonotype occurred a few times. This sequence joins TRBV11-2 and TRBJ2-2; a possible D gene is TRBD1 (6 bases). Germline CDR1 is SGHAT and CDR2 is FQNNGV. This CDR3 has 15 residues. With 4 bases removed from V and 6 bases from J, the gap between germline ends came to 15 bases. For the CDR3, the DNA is TGTGCCAGCAGCTCCATCAGGGGCGGAGCCGGGGAGCTGTTTTTT. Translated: CASSSIRGGAGELFF.

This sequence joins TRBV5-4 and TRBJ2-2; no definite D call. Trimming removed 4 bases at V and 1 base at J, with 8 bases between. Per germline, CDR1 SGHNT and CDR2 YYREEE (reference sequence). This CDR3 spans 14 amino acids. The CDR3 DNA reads TGTGCCAGCAGCAAAGAGGAGAACACCGGGGAGCTGTTTTTT. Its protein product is CASSKEENTGELFF.

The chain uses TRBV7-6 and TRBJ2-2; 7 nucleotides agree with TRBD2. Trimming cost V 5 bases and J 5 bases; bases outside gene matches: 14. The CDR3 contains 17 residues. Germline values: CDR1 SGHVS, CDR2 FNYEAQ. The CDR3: CASSLLGTTSPTGELFF. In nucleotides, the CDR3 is TGTGCCAGCAGCCTTCTCGGGACTACTTCCCCAACCGGGGAGCTGTTTTTT.

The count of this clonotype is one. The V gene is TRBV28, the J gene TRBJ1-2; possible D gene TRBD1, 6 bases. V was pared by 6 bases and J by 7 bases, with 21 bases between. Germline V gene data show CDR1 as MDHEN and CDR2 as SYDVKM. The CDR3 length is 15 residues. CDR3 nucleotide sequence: TGTGCCAGCAGCCTACAGGGCCTTTTCATAGGTGGCTACACCTTC. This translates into CASSLQGLFIGGYTF.

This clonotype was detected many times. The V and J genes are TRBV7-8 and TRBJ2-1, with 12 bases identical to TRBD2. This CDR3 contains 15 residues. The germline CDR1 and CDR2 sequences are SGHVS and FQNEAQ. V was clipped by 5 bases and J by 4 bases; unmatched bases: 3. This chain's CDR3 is CASSPTSGGYNEQFF. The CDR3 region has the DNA TGTGCCAGCAGCCCCACTAGCGGGGGGTACAATGAGCAGTTCTTC.

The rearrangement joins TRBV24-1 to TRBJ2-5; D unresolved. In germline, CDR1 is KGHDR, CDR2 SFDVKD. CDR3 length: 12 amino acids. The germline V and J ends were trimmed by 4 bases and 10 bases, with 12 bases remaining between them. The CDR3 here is CATSDAGTNQYF. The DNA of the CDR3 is TGTGCCACCAGTGACGCCGGAACTAACCAGTACTTC.

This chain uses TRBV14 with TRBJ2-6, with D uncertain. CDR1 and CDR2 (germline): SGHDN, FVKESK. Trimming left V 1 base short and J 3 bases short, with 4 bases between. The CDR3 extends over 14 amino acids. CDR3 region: CASSQVGGANVLTF. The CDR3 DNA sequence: TGTGCCAGCAGCCAAGTAGGTGGGGCCAACGTCCTGACTTTC.

This chain's CDR3 is CASSWARGAGRSYEQYF. CDR3 nucleotide sequence: TGTGCCAGCAGCTGGGCTAGGGGGGCAGGGCGGTCCTACGAGCAGTACTTC. This chain links TRBV7-8 with TRBJ2-7, with D perhaps given as TRBD1 or TRBD2 (6 bases each). The CDR3 is 17 amino acids. Germline CDR1 is SGHVS and CDR2 is FQNEAQ. Trimming shortened V by 4 bases and J by 1 base, and 20 bases separated the two germline ends.

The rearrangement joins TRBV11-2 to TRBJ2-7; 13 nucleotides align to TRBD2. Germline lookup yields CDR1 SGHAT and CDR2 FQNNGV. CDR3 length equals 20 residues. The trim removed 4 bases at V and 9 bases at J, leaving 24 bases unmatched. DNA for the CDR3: TGTGCCAGCAGCTCAAAAGAACACCAGTTACTAGCGGGAGGGCCGGGGGGGCAGTACTTC. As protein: CASSSKEHQLLAGGPGGQYF.

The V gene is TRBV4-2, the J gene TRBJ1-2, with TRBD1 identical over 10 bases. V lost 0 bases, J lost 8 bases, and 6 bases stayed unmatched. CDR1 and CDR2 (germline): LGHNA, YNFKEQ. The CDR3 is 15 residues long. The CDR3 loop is CASSQDRQGAGGYTF. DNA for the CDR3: TGTGCCAGCAGCCAAGATAGACAGGGGGCGGGAGGCTACACCTTC.

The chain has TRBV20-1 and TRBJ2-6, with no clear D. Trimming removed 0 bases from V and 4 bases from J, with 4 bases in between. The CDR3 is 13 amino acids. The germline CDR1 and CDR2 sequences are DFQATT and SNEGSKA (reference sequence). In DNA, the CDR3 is TGCAGTGCTAGAGACAGGGGGGCCAACGTCCTGACTTTC. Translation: CSARDRGANVLTF.

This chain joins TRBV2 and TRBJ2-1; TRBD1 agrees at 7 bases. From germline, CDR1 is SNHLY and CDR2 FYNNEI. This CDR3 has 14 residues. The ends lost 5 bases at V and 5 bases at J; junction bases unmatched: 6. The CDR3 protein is CASSQQGFDNEQFF. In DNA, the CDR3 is TGTGCCAGCAGTCAACAGGGGTTTGACAATGAGCAGTTCTTC.

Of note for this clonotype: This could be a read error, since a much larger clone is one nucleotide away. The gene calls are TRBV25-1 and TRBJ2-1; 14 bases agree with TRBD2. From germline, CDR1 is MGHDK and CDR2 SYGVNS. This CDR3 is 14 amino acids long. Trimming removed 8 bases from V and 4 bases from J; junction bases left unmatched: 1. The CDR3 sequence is CASRTSGRYNEQFF. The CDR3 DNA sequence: TGTGCCAGCCGGACTAGCGGGAGGTACAATGAGCAGTTCTTC.

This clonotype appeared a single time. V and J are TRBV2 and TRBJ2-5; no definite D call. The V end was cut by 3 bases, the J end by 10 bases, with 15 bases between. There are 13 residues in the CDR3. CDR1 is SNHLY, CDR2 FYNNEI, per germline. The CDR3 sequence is CASSDPSGWVQYF. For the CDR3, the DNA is TGTGCCAGCAGTGATCCCTCAGGATGGGTCCAGTACTTC. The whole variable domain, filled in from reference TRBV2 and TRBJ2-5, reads EPEVTQTPSHQVTQMGQEVILRCVPISNHLYFYWYRQILGQKVEFLVSFYNNEISEKSEIFDDQFSVERPDGSNFTLKIRSTKLEDSAMYFCASSDPSGWVQYFGPGTRLLVL.

CDR3 region: CAISAGTLRYEQFF. In nucleotides, the CDR3 is TGTGCCATCAGCGCGGGGACTCTTCGTTATGAGCAGTTCTTC. This sequence joins TRBV10-3 and TRBJ2-1; possibly TRBD2 for D (6 bases). This CDR3 region has 14 residues. V lost 6 bases to trimming and J lost 8 bases, with 17 bases between them. Germline V gene data show CDR1 as ENHRY and CDR2 as SYGVKD.

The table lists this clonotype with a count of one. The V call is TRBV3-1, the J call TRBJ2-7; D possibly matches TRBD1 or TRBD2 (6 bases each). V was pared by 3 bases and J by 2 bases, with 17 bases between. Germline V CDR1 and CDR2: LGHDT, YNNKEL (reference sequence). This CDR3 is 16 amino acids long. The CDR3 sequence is CASSHGGRPYTYEQYF. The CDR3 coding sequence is TGTGCCAGCAGCCATGGGGGGCGACCATATACCTACGAGCAGTACTTC.

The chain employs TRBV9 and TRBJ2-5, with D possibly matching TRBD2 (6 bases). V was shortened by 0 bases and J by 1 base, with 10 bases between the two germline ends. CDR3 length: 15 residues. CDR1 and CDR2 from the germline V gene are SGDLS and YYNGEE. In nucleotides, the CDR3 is TGTGCCAGCAGCGTAGTTGGCGGGATCCAAGAGACCCAGTACTTC. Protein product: CASSVVGGIQETQYF.

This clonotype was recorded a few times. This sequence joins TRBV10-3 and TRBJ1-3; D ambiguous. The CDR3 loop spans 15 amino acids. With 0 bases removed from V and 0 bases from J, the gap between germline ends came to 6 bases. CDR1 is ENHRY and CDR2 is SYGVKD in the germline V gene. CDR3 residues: CAISESAYSGNTIYF. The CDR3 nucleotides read TGTGCCATCAGTGAGTCTGCGTACTCTGGAAACACCATATATTTT.

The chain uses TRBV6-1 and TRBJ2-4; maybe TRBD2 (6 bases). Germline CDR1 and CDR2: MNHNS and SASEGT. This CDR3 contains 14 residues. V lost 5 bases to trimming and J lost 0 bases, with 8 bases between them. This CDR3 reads CASSTGLAKNIQYF. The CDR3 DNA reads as TGTGCCAGCAGTACGGGACTAGCCAAAAACATTCAGTACTTC.